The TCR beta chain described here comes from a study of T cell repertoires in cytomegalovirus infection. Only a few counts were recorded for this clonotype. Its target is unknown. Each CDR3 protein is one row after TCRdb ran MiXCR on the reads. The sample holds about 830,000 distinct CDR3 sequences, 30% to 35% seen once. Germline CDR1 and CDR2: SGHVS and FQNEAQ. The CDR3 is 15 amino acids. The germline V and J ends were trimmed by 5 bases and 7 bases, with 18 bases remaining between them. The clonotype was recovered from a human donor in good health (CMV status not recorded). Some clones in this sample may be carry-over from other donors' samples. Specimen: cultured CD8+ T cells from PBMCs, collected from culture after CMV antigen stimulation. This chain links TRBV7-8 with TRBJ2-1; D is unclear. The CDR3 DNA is TGTGCCAGCAGCCCCGGTGAGACTCCTGGTAATGAGCAGTTCTTC. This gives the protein CASSPGETPGNEQFF. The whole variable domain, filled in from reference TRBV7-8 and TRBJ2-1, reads GAGVSQSPRYKVAKRGQDVALRCDPISGHVSLFWYQQALGQGPEFLTYFQNEAQLDKSGLPSDRFFAERPEGSVSTLKIQRTQQEDSAVYLCASSPGETPGNEQFFGPGTRLTVL.